One sample yielded the 15 T cell receptor beta chains listed below, sequenced in a study of blood T cell repertoires in COVID-19 (dated by TCRdb to 2020 to 2022). Library construction relied on the immunoSEQ multiplex PCR assay. TCRdb obtained this table from immuneACCESS and retained in-frame rearrangements with V and J assigned. These tables miss some clones; where compared with another copy, unresolved V genes account for less than half of the shortfall, and the remainder is unexplained. In this sample the table shows approximately 290,000 clones, 85% to 90% of which occur a single time. The top ten constitute approximately 4% of the sample. The source material was PBMCs or T cells enriched from blood (not recorded which). These receptors all stem from a young woman with acute COVID-19.

This clone occurred once. This chain connects TRBV28 to TRBJ2-7, with 10 bases lining up with TRBD2. The CDR3 runs 15 residues. The V gene's germline CDR1 is MDHEN and CDR2 SYDVKM. V lost 7 bases and J lost 2; bases outside the gene matches: 8. The CDR3 nucleotides read TGTGCCAGCACCGAGAGCGGGAGGGCCCCCTACGAGCAGTACTTC. Residues: CASTESGRAPYEQYF.

The V and J genes are TRBV7-9 and TRBJ2-5; the match to TRBD1 covers 7 bases. This CDR3 spans 16 amino acids. Germline-derived CDR1 and CDR2 are SEHNR and FQNEAQ (reference sequence). V was pared by 11 bases and J by 5 bases, with 20 bases of the junction left unmatched. CDR3 residues: CAGLTFSTGTAETQYF. CDR3 nucleotides: TGTGCCGGACTCACATTCTCCACAGGGACAGCGGAGACCCAGTACTTC.

This rearrangement joins TRBV25-1 to TRBJ2-2; the match to TRBD1 covers 7 bases. V lost 6 bases, J lost 1 base, and 11 bases stayed unmatched. The CDR3 runs to 17 residues. In germline, CDR1 is MGHDK, CDR2 SYGVNS. CDR3 sequence reads: CASSRDRDTLNTGELFF. DNA for the CDR3: TGTGCCAGCAGCCGGGACAGAGATACTTTGAACACCGGGGAGCTGTTTTTT.

This clone was found once. The rearrangement uses TRBV14 and TRBJ1-2; tentative D call: TRBD1 (5 bases). CDR1 SGHDN and CDR2 FVKESK come from the germline V gene. The germline V and J ends were trimmed by 1 base and 4 bases, with 10 bases remaining between them. The CDR3 is 14 residues long. The CDR3: CASSQVGGLYGYTF. CDR3 DNA: TGTGCCAGCAGCCAAGTGGGGGGACTCTATGGCTACACCTTC.

The rearrangement joins TRBV28 to TRBJ1-1, with TRBD1 matching 8 bases. V trimming: 4 bases; J trimming: 3 bases; junction bases outside the gene matches: 13. There are 17 residues in the CDR3. CDR1 and CDR2 from the germline V gene are MDHEN and SYDVKM. In nucleotides, the CDR3 is TGTGCCAGCAGTTCTTACCCTCTGGGACAGGCCGACACTGAAGCTTTCTTT. Translated, it gives CASSSYPLGQADTEAFF.

This clone showed up just a few times. The rearrangement joins TRBV24-1 to TRBJ2-5; 7 nucleotides line up with TRBD1. The CDR3 covers 16 residues. In germline, CDR1 is KGHDR, CDR2 SFDVKD. V shed 0 bases, J shed 4 bases, and the junction held 7 bases outside the gene matches. CDR3 nucleotides: TGTGCCACCAGTGATTTGGGCAGGGGGTTTGGAGAGACCCAGTACTTC. Translating it yields CATSDLGRGFGETQYF.

The V and J genes are TRBV4-2 and TRBJ2-2; 7 bases map to TRBD2. There are 14 residues in the CDR3. The V gene's germline CDR1 is LGHNA and CDR2 YNFKEQ. V lost 2 bases to trimming and J lost 4 bases; unmatched junction nucleotides: 1. The CDR3 protein is CASSQLAVTGELFF. Written as DNA, the CDR3 is TGTGCCAGCAGCCAACTAGCGGTCACCGGGGAGCTGTTTTTT.

The rearrangement uses TRBV5-1 and TRBJ1-1; D is unresolved. Between the trimmed V and J ends, which lost 0 bases and 8 bases, there was a span of 11 bases. This CDR3 has 13 residues. CDR1 and CDR2 (germline): SGHRS, YFSETQ. CDR3 DNA: TGCGCCAGCAGCTTGGAAACAGCCAGGGAAGCTTTCTTT. This encodes CASSLETAREAFF.

A few counts support this clone. The rearrangement uses TRBV5-1 and TRBJ2-2; a weak D match, TRBD2 (5 bases). The V gene's germline CDR1 is SGHRS and CDR2 YFSETQ. The CDR3 has 14 residues. Trimming pared 2 bases from V and 6 bases from J, leaving 11 bases between. The DNA of the CDR3 is TGCGCCAGCAGCTTCTCTAGCTTGGCCGGGGAGCTGTTTTTT. Its protein product is CASSFSSLAGELFF.

The chain employs TRBV28 and TRBJ1-1, with TRBD1 identical over 9 bases. The length of the CDR3 is 15 residues. The J segment lost 2 bases and the V segment lost 5 bases, leaving 6 bases of the junction unmatched. In germline, CDR1 is MDHEN, CDR2 SYDVKM. CDR3 residues: CASSGDRDFNTEAFF. DNA for the CDR3: TGTGCCAGCAGTGGGGACAGGGATTTCAACACTGAAGCTTTCTTT.

V and J are TRBV5-1 and TRBJ2-1, with TRBD2 matching 7 bases. The CDR3 runs 14 residues. The germline CDR1 and CDR2 sequences are SGHRS and YFSETQ. V lost 2 bases to trimming and J lost 7 bases; unmatched junction nucleotides: 6. Here the CDR3 reads CASSLGLVGNEQFF. DNA of the CDR3: TGCGCCAGCAGCTTAGGACTAGTTGGAAATGAGCAGTTCTTC.

This rearrangement joins TRBV29-1 to TRBJ1-3; possible D gene TRBD1, 5 bases. The CDR3 runs to 15 residues. From germline, CDR1 is SQVTM and CDR2 ANQGSEA. The V gene lost 7 bases and the J gene lost 0 bases, with 16 bases spanning the gap. The CDR3 loop reads CSAGWGRSSGNTIYF. DNA for the CDR3: TGCAGCGCTGGGTGGGGCCGGAGCTCTGGAAACACCATATATTTT.

Only one count was recorded for this clone. V usage is TRBV9 and J usage is TRBJ2-5; 10 nucleotides agree with TRBD2. Germline V gene sequence: CDR1 SGDLS, CDR2 YYNGEE. CDR3 size: 19 residues. V shed 0 bases and J 2 bases; nucleotides not matched to a gene: 13. The chain's CDR3 is CASSVGVASSGRVQETQYF. The CDR3, as DNA: TGTGCCAGCAGCGTAGGAGTTGCGTCGAGCGGGAGGGTTCAAGAGACCCAGTACTTC.

This clone was counted between two and nine times. This sequence joins TRBV11-2 and TRBJ1-1; 7 bases fit TRBD1. The CDR3 runs to 15 residues. The J segment lost 4 bases and the V segment lost 5 bases, leaving 10 bases of the junction unmatched. Germline V CDR1 and CDR2: SGHAT, FQNNGV. CDR3 protein: CASSPISGGSTEAFF. CDR3 in DNA: TGTGCCAGCAGCCCTATTTCAGGGGGATCCACTGAAGCTTTCTTT.

Only one count was recorded for this clone. This sequence joins TRBV5-1 and TRBJ2-6, with TRBD2 matching over 12 bases. CDR1 and CDR2 (germline): SGHRS, YFSETQ. CDR3 length: 19 amino acids. The V gene end was trimmed by 0 bases and the J gene end by 0 bases; junction bases not matched to a gene: 4. This chain's CDR3 is CASSLAASGRGSGANVLTF. DNA for the CDR3: TGCGCCAGCAGCTTGGCGGCTAGCGGGAGGGGCTCTGGGGCCAACGTCCTGACTTTC. The whole variable domain, filled in from reference TRBV5-1 and TRBJ2-6, reads KAGVTQTPRYLIKTRGQQVTLSCSPISGHRSVSWYQQTPGQGLQFLFEYFSETQRNKGNFPGRFSGRQFSNSRSEMNVSTLELGDSALYLCASSLAASGRGSGANVLTFGAGSRLTVL.